This T cell receptor (beta chain) was captured by sequencing in a study of multiple sclerosis patients with progressive multifocal leukoencephalopathy. Sequencing was performed with immunoSEQ multiplex PCR; in TCRdb, only in-frame clones are kept and a portion is missing. The sample shows approximately 29,000 clones, around 85% of them seen only once. CDR1 is MNHNY and CDR2 is SVGAGI in the germline V gene (reference sequence). Deletions cut 7 bases from V and 2 bases from J, with 6 bases between. The CDR3 loop spans 13 amino acids. Regarding time point: time of PML onset. Detection of JC virus DNA in cerebrospinal fluid confirmed PML diagnosed from clinical and MRI findings.

The J gene is TRBJ2-6, the V gene TRBV6-6; unclear D gene. The input for sequencing was PBMCs, taken from a patient treated with natalizumab. The TCR was taken from a woman aged 25 to 39 with progressive multifocal leukoencephalopathy. The CDR3 sequence: CASTPAGANVLTF. The CDR3 nucleotides read TGTGCCAGCACCCCGGCTGGGGCCAACGTCCTGACTTTC.